This T cell receptor beta chain derives from a study of blood T cell repertoires in COVID-19. Trimming at V came to 4 bases and at J to 7 bases, leaving 4 bases not matched to a gene. The CDR3 has 15 residues. Germline values: CDR1 LGHDT, CDR2 YNNKEL (reference sequence). This clone has a handful of counts. The method was immunoSEQ multiplex PCR; TCRdb's version includes in-frame clones alone and lacks a portion of them. The sample holds 250,000 to 300,000 clones; approximately 89% are singletons and the top ten take 12%. This TCR derives from a woman aged 55-69 years with acute or convalescent COVID-19. Sequencing used peripheral blood. V gene TRBV3-1 (or the pseudogene TRBV3-2) combines with J gene TRBJ1-6; 10 bases are a match to TRBD1. CDR3 sequence (DNA): TGTGCCAGCAGCCGGAGACAGGGGGCAAATTCACCCCTCCACTTT. It yields the protein CASSRRQGANSPLHF.